This T cell receptor (beta chain) was retrieved from a study of response to subunit inactivated influenza vaccine. TCRdb itself ran the RT-PCR reads through MiXCR, one entry per CDR3 protein. The data contain more than 600,000 distinct CDR3 sequences, around 18% of them seen just once; the ten biggest clones take up roughly 11%. The CDR3 has 18 residues. Germline V gene lookup returns CDR1 SNHLY and CDR2 FYNNEI. The V and J ends lost 6 bases and 1 base respectively, with 19 bases between them. The rearrangement uses TRBV2 and TRBJ2-6; no clear D. This receptor was obtained from a man over 45 who received an inactivated influenza vaccine. Specimen: PBMCs from blood, collected roughly 5 days after vaccination. CDR3: CASSPFGGLGSGANVLTF. The CDR3 coding sequence is TGTGCCAGCAGCCCCTTCGGTGGATTAGGGTCTGGGGCCAACGTCCTGACTTTC.